This T cell receptor (beta chain) derives from a study of CD8 T cells in Susac syndrome. This CDR3 has 15 residues. With 6 bases clipped from V and 2 bases from J, the junction kept 7 bases outside the gene matches. The authors reverse transcribed roughly 0.5 to 1 ug RNA with random hexamers. With immunoSEQ multiplex PCR, TCR beta CDR3 was amplified across 54 Vbeta and 13 Jbeta. TCRdb reprocessed the immunoSEQ multiplex PCR reads via MiXCR and lists one record per CDR3 protein. The table shows roughly 120,000 distinct CDR3 sequences, with about 95% occurring only once. This rearrangement joins TRBV12-3 or TRBV12-4 to TRBJ2-7; 10 bases align to TRBD2. The source material was CD4+ T cells from PBMCs. This TCR derives from a human donor in good health. Here the CDR3 reads CASRSSGTSAYEQYF. Written as DNA, the CDR3 is TGTGCCAGCAGGTCATCCGGGACTAGCGCCTACGAGCAGTACTTC.